What follows are 20 T cell receptor beta chains derived from one specimen sequenced in a study of cytomegalovirus exposure and HLA in healthy donors listed by TCRdb under 2017. Libraries were constructed by the immunoSEQ multiplex PCR assay. For the multiplex PCR, a mixture combining 60 forward primers for TCR Vbeta segments and 13 reverse primers for TCR Jbeta segments was used. As stored in TCRdb, this immuneACCESS dataset retains in-frame rearrangements with V and J assigned. A fraction of the clones does not appear; measured against another copy, unresolved V genes explain less than half of the discrepancy, and the remainder lacks a known reason. The sample data list approximately 190,000 clones, and 65% to 85% of these were observed just once. The ten top clones hold less than 4.5% of the sample. Material: PBMCs. The receptors shown here come from a man aged 50 or older in good health and CMV-seronegative.

The chain joins TRBV4-3 to TRBJ2-3; D may be TRBD1 (5 bases). Germline V gives CDR1 LGHNA, CDR2 YSLEER. CDR3 length: 14 residues. The ends were cut back, 0 bases at V and 4 bases at J, with 8 bases in the middle. The CDR3 DNA is TGCGCCAGCAGCCAAGATGAAGGGGCAGATACGCAGTATTTT. This codes for CASSQDEGADTQYF.

The rearrangement uses TRBV2 and TRBJ1-3; D possibly corresponds to TRBD1 (6 bases). The germline CDR1 and CDR2 sequences are SNHLY and FYNNEI. V was pared by 11 bases and J by 5 bases, with 13 bases between. This CDR3 has 12 amino acids. CDR3 coding DNA: TGTGCCGTACAGGGAGCTCGAAACACCATATATTTT. Its protein product is CAVQGARNTIYF.

In this sample, this clone turned up once. The chain is built from TRBV25-1 and TRBJ2-5; TRBD2 matches 13 bases. Germline lookup yields CDR1 MGHDK and CDR2 SYGVNS. The V segment lost 6 bases and the J segment 5 bases; nucleotides outside the gene matches: 9. The CDR3 is 16 residues long. The CDR3 DNA reads TGTGCCAGCAGCCGGACTAGCGGGGGCCTCGGGGAGACCCAGTACTTC. Its translation is CASSRTSGGLGETQYF.

This clone was seen more than once but under ten times. One end of the junction does not line up with germline, which may come from a read error. The CDR3 DNA follows: TGTTCCAGCAGCTTAGCCGGGACAGGGGCGGACACTGAAGCTTTCTTT. Translating it yields CSSSLAGTGADTEAFF. The chain couples TRBV7-9 to TRBJ1-1; 10 nucleotides align to TRBD1. Germline loops: CDR1 SEHNR, CDR2 FQNEAQ (reference sequence). This CDR3 comprises 16 residues.

Turning to this clone: This CDR3 is missing its conserved last phenylalanine or tryptophan, likely due to a read error. The rearrangement uses TRBV27 and TRBJ2-7; weak D call: TRBD1 (6 bases). The CDR3 has 13 amino acids. From germline, CDR1 is MNHEY and CDR2 SMNVEV (reference sequence). Trimming pared 2 bases from V and 4 bases from J, leaving 9 bases between. This CDR3 reads CASSLQGSYEQYL. In DNA, the CDR3 is TGTGCCAGCAGTTTACAGGGGTCATACGAGCAGTACCTC.

This clone has just one count. The chain carries TRBV25-1 and TRBJ2-7, with D uncertain. With 2 bases removed from V and 9 bases from J, the gap between germline ends came to 14 bases. Germline V gene sequence: CDR1 MGHDK, CDR2 SYGVNS. The CDR3 is made up of 13 amino acids. The CDR3 DNA is TGTGCCAGCAGTGAAGAAACACGTCGATGGCAGTACTTC. Translating gives CASSEETRRWQYF.

In its sample, this clone was seen once. The rearrangement joins TRBV11-2 to TRBJ2-7; maybe TRBD1 (6 bases). CDR3 length: 15 amino acids. Deletions cut 2 bases from V and 2 bases from J, with 13 bases between. Germline V gives CDR1 SGHAT, CDR2 FQNNGV. This chain's CDR3 is CASSLRQATTYEQYF. CDR3 DNA sequence: TGTGCCAGCAGCTTACGACAGGCGACCACCTACGAGCAGTACTTC.

The chain has TRBV18 and TRBJ2-7, with TRBD2 identical over 10 bases. This CDR3 is built from 15 residues. The junction had 6 bases not matched to a gene; V was cut back by 3 bases and J by 4 bases. The germline gives CDR1 KGHSH, CDR2 LQKENI. The CDR3 bases are TGTGCCAGCTCACCTGGGACTAGCGCAACTTACGAGCAGTACTTC. Its protein product is CASSPGTSATYEQYF.

The chain uses TRBV30 and TRBJ1-5; possible D gene TRBD1, 6 bases. The CDR3 spans 15 residues. Germline V gene data show CDR1 as GTSNPN and CDR2 as SVGIG (reference sequence). The V end was cut by 0 bases, the J end by 4 bases, with 13 bases between. CDR3 sequence: CAWSVGGGGNQPQHF. The CDR3 coding sequence is TGTGCCTGGAGTGTAGGGGGGGGAGGAAATCAGCCCCAGCATTTT.

V is TRBV4-3 and J is TRBJ1-1; D may be TRBD1 (6 bases). The germline V gene encodes CDR1 LGHNA and CDR2 YSLEER. The CDR3 runs to 13 residues. Deletions cut 1 base from V and 4 bases from J, with 7 bases between. The CDR3 nucleotides read TGCGCCAGCAGCCAAGCCAGGGGCACTGAAGCTTTCTTT. Translating it yields CASSQARGTEAFF.

The chain joins TRBV6-1 to TRBJ1-2; the D is unclear. There are 13 residues in the CDR3. Germline values: CDR1 MNHNS, CDR2 SASEGT. With 4 bases removed from V and 3 bases from J, the gap between germline ends came to 9 bases. In DNA, the CDR3 is TGTGCCAGCAGTGGAAACACCCACTATGGCTACACCTTC. It encodes CASSGNTHYGYTF.

The chain has TRBV2 and TRBJ1-5; no firm D call. The length of the CDR3 is 12 residues. Germline CDR1 and CDR2: SNHLY and FYNNEI. V lost 8 bases to trimming and J lost 4 bases, with 9 bases between them. The CDR3 region is CASSGMNQPQHF. The CDR3 nucleotides are TGTGCCAGCTCGGGGATGAATCAGCCCCAGCATTTT.

V is TRBV5-1 and J is TRBJ2-2, with D maybe TRBD1 (7 bases). CDR3 length equals 15 residues. V was pared by 4 bases and J by 7 bases, with 17 bases between. Germline V lookup: CDR1 SGHRS, CDR2 YFSETQ. CDR3 in DNA: TGCGCCAGCAGCCTCGAGGGGGCGCGGGGCGGGGAGCTGTTTTTT. This encodes CASSLEGARGGELFF.

The chain carries TRBV9 and TRBJ2-7; D is possibly TRBD2 (6 bases). From germline, CDR1 is SGDLS and CDR2 YYNGEE. With 4 bases removed from V and 2 bases from J, the gap between germline ends came to 19 bases. The CDR3 has 16 amino acids. CDR3 amino acids: CASSPRRGDSPYEQYF. For the CDR3, the DNA is TGTGCCAGCAGCCCTCGGAGGGGTGACAGCCCCTACGAGCAGTACTTC. The whole variable domain, filled in from reference TRBV9 and TRBJ2-7, reads DSGVTQTPKHLITATGQRVTLRCSPRSGDLSVYWYQQSLDQGLQFLIQYYNGEERAKGNILERFSAQQFPDLHSELNLSSLELGDSALYFCASSPRRGDSPYEQYFGPGTRLTVT.

The chain recombines TRBV7-2 with TRBJ1-4; the D is unclear. Looked up from germline, CDR1 is SGHTA and CDR2 is FQGNSA. The germline V and J ends were trimmed by 3 bases and 8 bases, with 16 bases remaining between them. The CDR3 is 15 amino acids. As DNA, the CDR3 is TGTGCCAGCAGCTTTAGCGAGGGATTCTCGGAAAAACTGTTTTTT. Translation gives CASSFSEGFSEKLFF.

The V and J genes are TRBV5-5 and TRBJ1-2, with D unresolved. V lost 2 bases and J lost 7, with 18 bases in between. The CDR3 sequence is 15 residues long. CDR1 and CDR2 (germline): SGHKS, YYEKEE (reference sequence). The DNA of the CDR3 is TGTGCCAGCAGCTTCGAACAATACCTTCGGGGTGGCTACACCTTC. As protein: CASSFEQYLRGGYTF.

The rearrangement uses TRBV5-6 and TRBJ2-4; D might be TRBD2 (5 bases). Trimming stripped 5 bases from V and 0 bases from J, with 18 bases between. Germline V gene data show CDR1 as SGHDT and CDR2 as YYEEEE. The CDR3 runs 17 residues. Written as DNA, the CDR3 is TGTGCCAGCAGTTCCCCGACCCGGGATTTAGCCAAAAACATTCAGTACTTC. Amino acid sequence: CASSSPTRDLAKNIQYF.

This chain connects TRBV6-5 to TRBJ1-3, with D hard to call. The germline V gene encodes CDR1 MNHEY and CDR2 SVGAGI. The CDR3 runs to 13 residues. V was cut by 8 bases and J by 4 bases, with 12 bases left in between. For the CDR3, the DNA is TGTGCCAGCCTTGATCTAATGGGAAACACCATATATTTT. It specifies CASLDLMGNTIYF.

The chain combines TRBV4-3 with TRBJ2-2; 11 bases are shared with TRBD1. The CDR3 covers 16 residues. Germline trimming cut 4 bases from V and 2 bases from J; bases unmatched to any gene: 3. In germline, CDR1 is LGHNA, CDR2 YSLEER. The CDR3 here is CASSPGQGANTGELFF. For the CDR3, the DNA is TGCGCCAGCAGCCCAGGACAGGGGGCTAACACCGGGGAGCTGTTTTTT.

Here the CDR3 DNA reads TGTGCCAGTAGTATAATTGGACAGGGGAACACTGAAGCTTTCTTT. Translation gives CASSIIGQGNTEAFF. The chain has TRBV19 and TRBJ1-1; TRBD1 matches at 8 bases. Germline V lookup: CDR1 LNHDA, CDR2 SQIVND (reference sequence). This CDR3 is built from 15 residues. V was pared by 2 bases and J by 1 base, with 3 bases of the junction left unmatched.